The sequence of this TCR beta chain was determined in a study of cytomegalovirus exposure and HLA in healthy donors. For this clone: Its antigen remains unidentified.

Study outcomes and limitations: The majority of TCR sequences were rare, yet some public TCRs appeared in many donors. Association of a missense DCLRE1C variant with TCR beta V- and J-gene trimming was reported in a later analysis.

The PCR made use of 60 Vbeta and 13 Jbeta primers. Some clones are missing from TCRdb's copy, which holds only in-frame ones; the method was immunoSEQ multiplex PCR. The profile shows 150,000 to 200,000 clones, around 79% of them singletons. Sequencing was carried out using PBMCs. This TCR was sampled from a woman aged 25 to 39 in good health and CMV-seropositive.

Here the CDR3 reads CASSFRTRSQNIQYF. In DNA, the CDR3 is TGTGCCAGCAGCTTTAGGACTAGGTCCCAAAACATTCAGTACTTC. The genes are TRBV5-4 and TRBJ2-4; the match to TRBD2 covers 7 bases. The J segment lost 5 bases and the V segment lost 2 bases, leaving 7 bases of the junction unmatched. This CDR3 comprises 15 residues. Germline V gives CDR1 SGHNT, CDR2 YYREEE (reference sequence).